These 27 T cell receptor beta chains came from one sample sequenced in a study of T cell repertoires in cytomegalovirus infection. These receptors have no known antigen. MiXCR, run by TCRdb on the reads, gives a single entry per CDR3 protein. The table has about 740,000 distinct CDR3 sequences, roughly 36% seen once; the top ten hold 15% to 20%. The source material was cultured PBMCs, sampled from culture after CMV antigen stimulation. The receptors shown here come from a human donor in good health (CMV status not recorded). Some clones in this sample may be carry-over from other donors' samples.

There are a few counts of this clonotype. V and J are TRBV12-3 or TRBV12-4 and TRBJ2-1; D possibly corresponds to TRBD1 (7 bases). The CDR3 runs to 14 residues. V dropped 5 bases and J dropped 4 bases, with 12 bases sitting between them. The CDR3 protein is CASSQTGTYNEQFF. CDR3 nucleotides: TGTGCCAGCAGTCAGACAGGGACTTACAATGAGCAGTTCTTC.

This clonotype was recorded a few times. A read error may produce the germline difference seen at one junction end. V gene TRBV7-9 combines with J gene TRBJ2-3; D is perhaps TRBD1 (5 bases). The CDR3 has 16 amino acids. CDR1 is SEHNR, CDR2 FQNEAQ, per germline (reference sequence). The CDR3, as DNA: TGTGCCAGCAGCTTAGGGGGCGCGTTGGGCACTGATACGCAGTATTTT. This translates into CASSLGGALGTDTQYF.

V gene TRBV7-9 combines with J gene TRBJ1-2, with 8 bases matching TRBD1. After removal of 4 bases from V and 8 bases from J, the junction contained 9 bases not matched to a gene. Germline V gene lookup returns CDR1 SEHNR and CDR2 FQNEAQ (reference sequence). This CDR3 has 14 residues. For the CDR3, the DNA is TGTGCCAGCAGCTCTTGGACAGGGTTAGGCGGCTACACCTTC. Translating it yields CASSSWTGLGGYTF. Filled out from reference TRBV7-9 and TRBJ1-2, the complete variable domain reads DTGVSQNPRHKITKRGQNVTFRCDPISEHNRLYWYRQTLGQGPEFLTYFQNEAQLEKSRLLSDRFSAERPKGSFSTLEIQRTEQGDSAMYLCASSSWTGLGGYTFGSGTRLTVV.

This chain connects TRBV19 to TRBJ1-2; a possible D gene is TRBD1 (6 bases). Between the trimmed V and J ends, which lost 8 bases and 1 base, there was a span of 14 bases. The CDR3 covers 14 residues. CDR1 and CDR2 (germline): LNHDA, SQIVND (reference sequence). The chain's CDR3 is CASRGTFVNYGYTF. For the CDR3, the DNA is TGTGCCAGTCGCGGGACATTCGTTAACTATGGCTACACCTTC.

A few counts support this clonotype. The chain is built from TRBV5-4 and TRBJ2-3; no clear D gene. V lost 1 base and J 0 bases, leaving 6 bases between the germline ends. This CDR3 spans 14 amino acids. CDR1 is SGHNT and CDR2 is YYREEE in the germline V gene (reference sequence). Here the CDR3 DNA reads TGTGCCAGCAGCTTGACCCCAAGCACAGATACGCAGTATTTT. This sequence encodes CASSLTPSTDTQYF.

The chain couples TRBV6-6 to TRBJ2-1; D possibly matches TRBD1 or TRBD2 (6 bases each). The V and J ends lost 0 bases and 8 bases respectively, with 20 bases between them. Germline CDR1 and CDR2: MNHNY and SVGAGI (reference sequence). The CDR3 length is 17 residues. The CDR3 DNA follows: TGTGCCAGCAGTTACTCGAAAATCACACAAGGGGGGTATGAGCAGTTCTTC. It specifies CASSYSKITQGGYEQFF.

The chain links TRBV6-1 to TRBJ1-1; 7 nucleotides match TRBD1. V gave up 8 bases and J gave up 3 bases; unmatched junction bases: 6. The germline V gene encodes CDR1 MNHNS and CDR2 SASEGT. The CDR3 loop spans 13 amino acids. The CDR3 bases are TGTGCCAGCTATGAGGGGGCCCACACTGAAGCTTTCTTT. Amino acids: CASYEGAHTEAFF.

This clonotype was observed a handful of times. This chain connects TRBV7-8 to TRBJ2-7; 7 bases align to TRBD1. CDR1 SGHVS and CDR2 FQNEAQ come from the germline V gene. J was trimmed by 3 bases and V by 1 base; bases with no gene match: 6. The CDR3 loop spans 15 amino acids. CDR3 sequence (DNA): TGTGCCAGCAGCTTAGACAGGGGTAACCTCTACGAGCAGTACTTC. Its translation is CASSLDRGNLYEQYF.

The chain combines TRBV29-1 with TRBJ2-7, with D possibly TRBD1 on 6 matching bases. CDR3 length: 14 amino acids. Germline CDR1 is SQVTM and CDR2 is ANQGSEA. Between the trimmed V and J ends, which lost 5 bases and 4 bases, there was a span of 18 bases. The chain's CDR3 is CSVREQGYRYEQYF. DNA for the CDR3: TGCAGCGTTCGTGAACAGGGATATCGTTACGAGCAGTACTTC.

The chain recombines TRBV27 with TRBJ2-1, with unresolved D. Trimming shortened V by 5 bases and J by 1 base, and 18 bases separated the two germline ends. The CDR3 has 17 residues. Germline CDR1 is MNHEY and CDR2 is SMNVEV (reference sequence). This chain's CDR3 is CASSTYLLSNSYNEQFF. In nucleotides, the CDR3 is TGTGCCAGCAGTACCTACCTACTGAGCAATTCCTACAATGAGCAGTTCTTC.

This clonotype was observed a handful of times. CDR3 in DNA: TGTGCCAGCAGGGGACAGGGTCCCGAAGCTTTCTTT. Translated, it gives CASRGQGPEAFF. The V gene is TRBV2, the J gene TRBJ1-1, with TRBD1 matching over 9 bases. The V segment lost 6 bases and the J segment 8 bases; nucleotides outside the gene matches: 4. CDR3 length equals 12 residues. CDR1 and CDR2 from the germline V gene are SNHLY and FYNNEI.

V and J are TRBV7-9 and TRBJ2-7; D may be TRBD1 (6 bases). Germline assignment: CDR1 SEHNR and CDR2 FQNEAQ (reference sequence). V lost 5 bases and J 5 bases, leaving 13 bases between the germline ends. This CDR3 region has 13 residues. DNA of the CDR3: TGTGCCAGCAGCCGGGAAAACAGGGACGAGCAGTACTTC. Protein product: CASSRENRDEQYF.

DNA for the CDR3: TGTGCCAGCTCCCCTATTGGACGCACAGATACGCAGTATTTT. Translating it yields CASSPIGRTDTQYF. J is TRBJ2-3 and V is TRBV18, with D unclear. CDR3 length: 14 amino acids. V shed 6 bases and J shed 1 base, with 11 bases lying between them. Germline values: CDR1 KGHSH, CDR2 LQKENI.

This rearrangement joins TRBV24-1 to TRBJ2-3; D is perhaps TRBD1 (5 bases). Trimming pared 5 bases from V and 3 bases from J, leaving 14 bases between. Germline loops: CDR1 KGHDR, CDR2 SFDVKD. The length of the CDR3 is 15 residues. The CDR3 protein is CATSGRGRRTDTQYF. The DNA of the CDR3 is TGTGCCACCAGTGGTAGGGGTCGGCGAACAGATACGCAGTATTTT.

This chain links TRBV6-5 with TRBJ2-5; TRBD1 matches 9 bases. This CDR3 has 17 residues. V was pared by 1 base and J by 1 base, with 7 bases of the junction left unmatched. Germline V lookup: CDR1 MNHEY, CDR2 SVGAGI. The CDR3: CASSYYGDRVGQETQYF. The CDR3 DNA reads TGTGCCAGCAGTTACTATGGGGACAGGGTAGGCCAAGAGACCCAGTACTTC.

This clonotype was picked up many times. V gene TRBV7-2 combines with J gene TRBJ1-1; 11 bases align to TRBD1. Trimming removed 2 bases from V and 2 bases from J; junction bases left unmatched: 7. The germline gives CDR1 SGHTA, CDR2 FQGNSA. CDR3 length: 17 residues. This chain's CDR3 is CASSLRGTGGLNTEAFF. CDR3 nucleotide sequence: TGTGCCAGCAGCTTACGCGGGACAGGGGGACTAAACACTGAAGCTTTCTTT.

There are a few counts of this clonotype. The chain joins TRBV28 to TRBJ2-5; D is undetermined. The CDR3 extends over 14 amino acids. CDR1 MDHEN and CDR2 SYDVKM come from the germline V gene. Trimming left V 2 bases short and J 7 bases short, with 14 bases between. The CDR3 protein is CASSLRSVPATQYF. Here the CDR3 DNA reads TGTGCCAGCAGTTTAAGAAGTGTTCCCGCGACCCAGTACTTC.

This clonotype was found a few times. This chain links TRBV7-9 with TRBJ1-2; 7 positions match TRBD1. CDR1 SEHNR and CDR2 FQNEAQ come from the germline V gene (reference sequence). V was clipped by 6 bases and J by 6 bases; unmatched bases: 4. This CDR3 region has 12 residues. The CDR3 DNA reads TGTGCCAGCAGGAGGACAGGCGATGGCTACACCTTC. Its protein product is CASRRTGDGYTF. Full variable domain (outside the CDR3, taken from reference TRBV7-9 and TRBJ1-2): DTGVSQNPRHKITKRGQNVTFRCDPISEHNRLYWYRQTLGQGPEFLTYFQNEAQLEKSRLLSDRFSAERPKGSFSTLEIQRTEQGDSAMYLCASRRTGDGYTFGSGTRLTVV.

The chain links TRBV4-1 to TRBJ2-3; the D gene is possibly TRBD1 (5 bases). Per the germline V gene, CDR1 is MGHRA and CDR2 is YSYEKL. The CDR3 sequence is 17 residues long. Between the trimmed V and J ends, which lost 1 base and 2 bases, there was a span of 16 bases. CDR3 loop: CASSQVSGGADTDTQYF. The DNA of the CDR3 is TGCGCCAGCAGCCAAGTATCCGGTGGGGCAGACACAGATACGCAGTATTTT.

The V and J genes are TRBV4-2 and TRBJ1-1, with D tentatively TRBD1 (6 bases). Per germline, CDR1 LGHNA and CDR2 YNFKEQ. The CDR3 totals 16 residues. V was cut by 0 bases and J by 8 bases, with 19 bases left in between. The CDR3, as DNA: TGTGCCAGCAGCCAAGAAGCGACGGGGGCGCGGGGAGAAGCTTTCTTT. Its translation is CASSQEATGARGEAFF.

The sample holds a few counts of this clonotype. Its ends do not fully match the called genes, so a read error is possible. V and J are TRBV12-3 or TRBV12-4 and TRBJ2-6; maybe TRBD1 (5 bases). The CDR3 contains 19 residues. Here the CDR3 DNA reads TGTGCCAGCAGTTTAGCCCCTCCAGGGATAGCTTCTGGTGCCAACGTCCTGACTTTC. It encodes CASSLAPPGIASGANVLTF.

Notes on this clonotype: Given a much more abundant clone one base away, this may be a read error. The chain links TRBV10-3 to TRBJ2-1; 12 bases are a match to TRBD2. This CDR3 spans 15 amino acids. CDR1 and CDR2 (germline): ENHRY, SYGVKD. CDR3 coding DNA: TGTGCCATCAGTGAACTAGCGGGGGGAAACAATGAGCAGGTCTTC. Translating it yields CAISELAGGNNEQVF.

The chain is built from TRBV7-2 and TRBJ2-5, with D uncertain. The CDR3 is made up of 15 amino acids. Trimming left V 5 bases short and J 5 bases short, with 18 bases between. Germline CDR1 reads SGHTA; CDR2 reads FQGNSA. CDR3 bases: TGTGCCAGCAGCAACCACCCAGGCCCCGAGGAGACCCAGTACTTC. Translating gives CASSNHPGPEETQYF.

This clonotype was found a few times. The J gene is TRBJ2-7, the V gene TRBV12-3 or TRBV12-4; 7 positions match TRBD1. The CDR3 is 13 residues long. The junction had 4 bases not matched to a gene; V was cut back by 3 bases and J by 5 bases. The CDR3 is CASSFGTVNEQYF. The CDR3 DNA is TGTGCCAGCAGTTTCGGGACAGTCAACGAGCAGTACTTC.

This clonotype was observed a few times. The rearrangement links TRBV12-3 or TRBV12-4 to TRBJ1-1; a weak D match, TRBD1 (5 bases). The V gene lost 3 bases and the J gene lost 3 bases, with 17 bases spanning the gap. The CDR3 loop spans 16 amino acids. CDR3 region: CASSFGWGGQDTEAFF. The CDR3, as DNA: TGTGCCAGCAGTTTTGGTTGGGGCGGTCAGGACACTGAAGCTTTCTTT.

This clonotype was observed a handful of times. The J gene is TRBJ2-7, the V gene TRBV10-3; weak D call: TRBD1 (5 bases). Between the trimmed V and J ends, which lost 3 bases and 0 bases, there was a span of 9 bases. This CDR3 is built from 14 residues. The germline V gene encodes CDR1 ENHRY and CDR2 SYGVKD. CDR3 residues: CAISDRGSSYEQYF. CDR3 coding DNA: TGTGCCATCAGTGATAGGGGCAGCTCCTACGAGCAGTACTTC.

The chain carries TRBV10-3 and TRBJ2-3, with 8 bases aligning to TRBD2. The CDR3 is 17 amino acids. The V gene end was trimmed by 3 bases and the J gene end by 6 bases; junction bases not matched to a gene: 14. CDR1 and CDR2 from the germline V gene are ENHRY and SYGVKD. The CDR3 reads CAISDDLPGTSDDTQYF. Written as DNA, the CDR3 is TGTGCCATCAGTGATGACCTCCCCGGGACTAGTGACGATACGCAGTATTTT.